Below, 7 T cell receptor beta chains from the same sample are listed, as sequenced in a study of blood T cells in healthy people across ages. A J-beta primer mix and a sample-barcoded 5' primer were used in a second PCR of roughly 7 to 12 cycles. TCRdb independently ran MiXCR on the 5' RACE reads; one entry per CDR3 protein. The sample yields about 1.7 million distinct CDR3 sequences, 28% seen once. The specimen was blood. Receptors originate from a woman aged 25 to 45 in good health.

This clonotype was recorded many times. The junction departs from germline at one end; a sequencing error may be responsible. This chain uses TRBV5-1 with TRBJ2-7; D not certain. In germline, CDR1 is SGHRS, CDR2 YFSETQ. CDR3 length: 13 amino acids. In DNA form, the CDR3 reads TGTGCCAGCAGCCTGGACGGAACCTACGAGCAGTACTTC. It is translated as CASSLDGTYEQYF.

This clonotype was observed at least ten times. This rearrangement joins TRBV28 to TRBJ2-7; D gene ambiguous. Trimming took 7 bases from V and 5 from J, leaving 12 bases between them. The CDR3 runs to 12 residues. Per germline, CDR1 MDHEN and CDR2 SYDVKM. The CDR3 spells CASTPGRNEQYF. The CDR3 DNA sequence: TGTGCCAGCACCCCTGGCCGAAACGAGCAGTACTTC.

This clonotype appeared many times. The chain uses TRBV7-7 and TRBJ2-1; D unresolved. V lost 2 bases and J 3 bases, leaving 5 bases between the germline ends. Germline V gene data show CDR1 as SSHAT and CDR2 as FNYEAQ (reference sequence). The CDR3 has 13 amino acids. The CDR3 coding sequence is TGTGCCAGCAGCTTACAGTACTACAATGAGCAGTTCTTC. Translating gives CASSLQYYNEQFF.

This clonotype came up a few times. The CDR3 DNA reads TGCAGCGTTGAAAACTGGACAGGGTACGGGACCGGGGAGCTGTTTTTT. Translation gives CSVENWTGYGTGELFF. The chain couples TRBV29-1 to TRBJ2-2, with 8 bases identical to TRBD1. Looked up from germline, CDR1 is SQVTM and CDR2 is ANQGSEA. V was clipped by 2 bases and J by 5 bases; unmatched bases: 10. This CDR3 has 16 amino acids.

This clonotype was picked up many times. The rearrangement links TRBV7-2 to TRBJ2-7, with D maybe TRBD1 (6 bases). V was shortened by 3 bases and J by 0 bases, with 9 bases between the two germline ends. The germline gives CDR1 SGHTA, CDR2 FQGNSA. The CDR3 totals 14 residues. CDR3 residues: CASSFRQASYEQYF. The DNA for the CDR3 is TGTGCCAGCAGCTTCAGACAGGCCTCCTACGAGCAGTACTTC.

Turning to this clonotype: This may arise from a read error, as a much more abundant clone is one base away. The V gene is TRBV29-1, the J gene TRBJ2-1; D is uncertain. CDR3 length: 10 amino acids. Trimming cost V 5 bases and J 5 bases, with 4 bases left between them. The germline V gene has CDR1 SQVTM and CDR2 ANQGSEA. This CDR3 reads CSVMNNEQFF. DNA of the CDR3: TGCAGCGTTATGAACAATGAGCAGTTCTTC.

This clonotype was seen only a few times. V and J are TRBV28 and TRBJ2-3; 8 positions match TRBD2. This CDR3 is 15 amino acids long. Unmatched junction bases numbered 8, after V lost 6 bases and J lost 3 bases. Germline V gives CDR1 MDHEN, CDR2 SYDVKM. The CDR3 loop reads CASSTSGRVTDTQYF. CDR3 DNA: TGTGCCAGCAGCACCAGCGGGAGAGTGACAGATACGCAGTATTTT. Supplemented by reference TRBV28 and TRBJ2-3, the full variable domain reads DVKVTQSSRYLVKRTGEKVFLECVQDMDHENMFWYRQDPGLGLRLIYFSYDVKMKEKGDIPEGYSVSREKKERFSLILESASTNQTSMYLCASSTSGRVTDTQYFGPGTRLTVL.